This TCR beta chain was identified during a study of T cell responses to AZD1222 COVID-19 vaccine. Study findings and constraints: Spike-specific TCR breadth and depth were elevated following two AZD1222 doses. Nearly half of the spike-specific TCRs reportedly recognize variant regions that carry no mutations.

Libraries were prepared by immunoSEQ multiplex PCR; TCRdb keeps only in-frame clonotypes and omits some of them. The sample has about 100,000 clones, about 83% seen once. Note on this clone: Its antigen remains unidentified.

V trimming: 0 bases; J trimming: 7 bases; junction bases outside the gene matches: 2. This CDR3 comprises 13 residues. Germline V gene data show CDR1 as SGHRS and CDR2 as YFSETQ. The specimen comprised peripheral blood, sampled on day 0 of AZD1222 vaccination. The chain uses TRBV5-1 and TRBJ1-2, with 8 positions matching TRBD1. This TCR came from an adult in good health. The chain's CDR3 is CASSLETGVGYTF. CDR3 in DNA: TGCGCCAGCAGCTTGGAGACAGGGGTTGGCTACACCTTC.